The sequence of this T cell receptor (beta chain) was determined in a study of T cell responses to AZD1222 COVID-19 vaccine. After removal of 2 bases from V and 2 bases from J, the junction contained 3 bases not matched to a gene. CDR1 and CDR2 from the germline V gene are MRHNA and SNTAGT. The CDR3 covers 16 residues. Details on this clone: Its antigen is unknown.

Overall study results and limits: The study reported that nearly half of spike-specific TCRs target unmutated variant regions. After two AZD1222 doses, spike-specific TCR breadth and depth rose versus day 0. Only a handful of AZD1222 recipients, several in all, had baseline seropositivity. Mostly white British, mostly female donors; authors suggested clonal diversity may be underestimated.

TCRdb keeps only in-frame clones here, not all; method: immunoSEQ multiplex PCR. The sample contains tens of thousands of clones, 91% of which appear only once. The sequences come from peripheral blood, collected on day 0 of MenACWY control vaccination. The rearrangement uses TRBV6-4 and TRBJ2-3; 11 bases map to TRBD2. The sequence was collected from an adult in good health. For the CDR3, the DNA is TGTGCCAGCAGTGACCTAGCGGGGGGATCCACAGATACGCAGTATTTT. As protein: CASSDLAGGSTDTQYF.